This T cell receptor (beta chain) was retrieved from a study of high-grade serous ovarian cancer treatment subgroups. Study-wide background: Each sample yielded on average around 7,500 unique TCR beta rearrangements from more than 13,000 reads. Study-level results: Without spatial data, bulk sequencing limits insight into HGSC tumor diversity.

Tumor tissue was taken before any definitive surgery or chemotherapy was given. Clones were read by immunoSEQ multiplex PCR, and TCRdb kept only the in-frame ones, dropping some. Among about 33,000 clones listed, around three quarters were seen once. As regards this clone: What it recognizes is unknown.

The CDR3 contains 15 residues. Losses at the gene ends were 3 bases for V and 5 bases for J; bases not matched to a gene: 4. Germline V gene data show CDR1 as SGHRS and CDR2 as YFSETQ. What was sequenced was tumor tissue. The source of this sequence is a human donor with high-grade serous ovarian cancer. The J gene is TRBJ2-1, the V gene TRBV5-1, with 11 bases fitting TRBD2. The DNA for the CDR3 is TGCGCCAGCAGCTATAGCGGGAGGGCCAACAATGAGCAGTTCTTC. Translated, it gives CASSYSGRANNEQFF.